This entry lists 7 T cell receptor beta chains sequenced from one sample in a study of blood T cell repertoires in COVID-19. Clones were sequenced by immunoSEQ multiplex PCR, and TCRdb holds only the in-frame ones, with some missing. Among under 45,000 clones listed, about 86% were seen once. The specimen sequenced was peripheral blood. The receptors shown here come from a human donor with acute or convalescent COVID-19. The donor label of this sample is uncertain.

The V and J genes are TRBV5-1 and TRBJ2-5; a weak D match, TRBD2 (5 bases). V was shortened by 0 bases and J by 5 bases, with 14 bases between the two germline ends. Germline V gene sequence: CDR1 SGHRS, CDR2 YFSETQ. The CDR3 sequence is 15 residues long. The CDR3 DNA reads as TGCGCCAGCAGCTTGGGCGAGCCGGGGTGGGAGACCCAGTACTTC. Translated, it gives CASSLGEPGWETQYF.

The chain is built from TRBV19 and TRBJ1-1; 9 bases line up with TRBD1. The V segment lost 4 bases and the J segment 5 bases; nucleotides outside the gene matches: 11. The germline gives CDR1 LNHDA, CDR2 SQIVND (reference sequence). This CDR3 region has 16 residues. The CDR3 nucleotides read TGTGCCAGTAGTAGGCCGGGACAGGGCTATATTACTGAAGCTTTCTTT. Its translation is CASSRPGQGYITEAFF.

This clone came up a few times. This rearrangement joins TRBV9 to TRBJ1-1, with TRBD1 matching 7 bases. The CDR3 length is 14 residues. Per the germline V gene, CDR1 is SGDLS and CDR2 is YYNGEE. Losses at the gene ends were 3 bases for V and 1 base for J; bases not matched to a gene: 3. The CDR3 sequence is CASSAWTGNTEAFF. The CDR3 bases are TGTGCCAGCAGCGCTTGGACAGGGAACACTGAAGCTTTCTTT.

J is TRBJ1-1 and V is TRBV24-1, with a possible D match to TRBD1 (5 bases). Germline CDR1 is KGHDR and CDR2 is SFDVKD. The CDR3 length is 15 residues. V shed 3 bases and J shed 3 bases, with 13 bases lying between them. The CDR3 DNA reads as TGTGCCACCAGTGATCCCGGACAAGGGGACACTGAAGCTTTCTTT. Its translation: CATSDPGQGDTEAFF.

The chain is built from TRBV7-2 and TRBJ1-2; D is unclear. The germline V gene encodes CDR1 SGHTA and CDR2 FQGNSA. Trimming took off 0 bases at V and 2 bases at J, with 7 bases between the two ends. This CDR3 has 14 amino acids. The CDR3 loop is CASSLAPANYGYTF. As DNA, the CDR3 is TGTGCCAGCAGCTTAGCGCCAGCGAACTATGGCTACACCTTC.

The V gene is TRBV24-1, the J gene TRBJ1-1, with a possible D match to TRBD1 (6 bases). The V and J ends lost 0 bases and 3 bases respectively, with 22 bases between them. This CDR3 spans 19 amino acids. In germline, CDR1 is KGHDR, CDR2 SFDVKD. The CDR3 DNA sequence: TGTGCCACCAGTGATTTGCACCAGGGGCGGACTGGGGAATACACTGAAGCTTTCTTT. This gives the protein CATSDLHQGRTGEYTEAFF.

The gene calls are TRBV28 and TRBJ2-3; TRBD2 matches at 12 bases. Germline lookup yields CDR1 MDHEN and CDR2 SYDVKM. This CDR3 comprises 17 residues. V trimming: 1 base; J trimming: 5 bases; junction bases outside the gene matches: 7. The CDR3 DNA is TGTGCCAGCAGTTTATTGGGACTAGCGGGTGGTCAAGATACGCAGTATTTT. This codes for CASSLLGLAGGQDTQYF.